This T cell receptor beta chain originates from a study of PD-1 blockade in classical Hodgkin lymphoma. Profiling relied on immunoSEQ multiplex PCR, and the TCRdb table lists in-frame clones only, not all of them. Of some 39,000 clones in the sample, around nine tenths are singletons; the top ten hold roughly a tenth. The length of the CDR3 is 11 residues. V gave up 4 bases and J gave up 7 bases, with 8 bases separating them. Germline V lookup: CDR1 SGHAT, CDR2 FQDESV (reference sequence). Brentuximab vedotin exposure varied among the patients, all of whom had relapsed after autologous stem cell transplantation.

This TCR was recovered from a human donor with classical Hodgkin lymphoma. The genes are TRBV11-1 and TRBJ2-7; D uncertain. The sample was peripheral blood mononuclear cells (PBMCs), taken at baseline. The CDR3 spells CASSSAGEQYF. CDR3 DNA: TGTGCCAGCAGCTCAGCAGGTGAGCAGTACTTC.